A selection of T cell receptor beta chains follows, all from one sample in a study of PD-L1 blockade in urothelial cancer. Data came from immunoSEQ multiplex PCR; TCRdb stores just in-frame clones and leaves some out. The table records more than 30,000 clones, around 83% of them present only once. This material consisted of PBMCs, taken around atezolizumab (anti-PD-L1) treatment. These receptors were obtained from a man in his sixties with urothelial cancer. The CDR3 runs from the conserved cysteine through the conserved F or W. A D gene is named only where the DNA matches it firmly. Size is stated for part of the rows, as once, few or many counts, or as a class when the clone is expanded.

>TRBD1|TRBV4-1|14|TRBJ1-2|.
CASSRLDRNMGYTF
TGCGCCAGCAGCCGCCTGGACAGGAACATGGGCTACACCTTC
>.|TRBV18|12|TRBJ2-7|.
CASSATEYKQYF
TGTGCCAGCTCAGCCACAGAATACAAGCAGTACTTC
>.|TRBV5-5|14|TRBJ2-5|.
CASSLARIQETQYF
TGTGCCAGCAGCCTAGCCCGGATCCAAGAGACCCAGTACTTC
>.|TRBV6-5|14|TRBJ1-1|.
CASSYGRLNTEAFF
TGTGCCAGCAGTTACGGTCGGTTGAACACTGAAGCTTTCTTT
>.|TRBV2|13|TRBJ1-1|.
CASFRQGNTEAFF
TGTGCCAGCTTCCGGCAGGGCAACACTGAAGCTTTCTTT
>.|TRBV6-4|14|TRBJ2-3|few
CASSAGPSTDTQYF
TGTGCCAGCAGTGCAGGTCCTAGCACAGATACGCAGTATTTT
>.|TRBV5-8|14|TRBJ1-2|few
CASSPQVTNYGYTF
TGTGCCAGCAGCCCACAGGTTACTAACTATGGCTACACCTTC
>TRBD1|TRBV2|17|TRBJ1-5|.
CASSQGQLVLSNQPQHF
TGTGCCAGCAGTCAGGGACAGTTAGTACTTAGCAATCAGCCCCAGCATTTT
>.|TRBV7-9|15|TRBJ1-5|.
CASSLAGGGNQPQHF
TGTGCCAGCAGCTTAGCAGGGGGAGGCAATCAGCCCCAGCATTTT
>TRBD1|TRBV2|13|TRBJ1-5|.
CASRRDSQQPQHF
TGTGCCAGCAGGCGGGACAGTCAACAGCCCCAGCATTTT
>.|TRBV11-3|14|TRBJ2-7|.
CASSPGIGAYEQYF
TGTGCCAGCAGCCCAGGGATCGGCGCCTACGAGCAGTACTTC
>TRBD2|TRBV7-6|15|TRBJ2-3|.
CASSLGAGVADTQYF
TGTGCCAGCAGCTTAGGGGCGGGAGTGGCAGATACGCAGTATTTT
>TRBD1|TRBV4-1|15|TRBJ1-2|.
CASSQGGQFNYGYTF
TGCGCCAGCAGCCAAGGGGGACAGTTTAACTATGGCTACACCTTC
>TRBD1|TRBV30|14|TRBJ2-7|.
CAWRLQGEFYEQYF
TGTGCCTGGAGATTGCAGGGGGAGTTCTACGAGCAGTACTTC
>.|TRBV6-5|10|TRBJ1-1|.
CARKRVEAFF
TGTGCCCGAAAAAGAGTAGAAGCTTTCTTT
>.|TRBV7-9|16|TRBJ1-3|.
CASSPRGGGSGNTIYF
TGTGCCAGCAGCCCACGGGGGGGCGGCTCTGGAAACACCATATATTTT
>.|TRBV6-6|15|TRBJ1-6|few
CASRDSTSYNSPLHF
TGTGCCAGCAGGGACAGTACCTCCTATAATTCACCCCTCCACTTT
>TRBD2|TRBV27|15|TRBJ2-1|.
CASSLSAGAYNEQFF
TGTGCCAGCAGTTTAAGTGCGGGGGCCTACAATGAGCAGTTCTTC
>.|TRBV27|15|TRBJ2-7|once
CASSLLGASSYEQYF
TGTGCCAGCAGTTTACTGGGGGCGAGCTCCTACGAGCAGTACTTC
>TRBD1|TRBV18|15|TRBJ1-1|.
CASSDRDRENTEAFF
TGTGCCAGCTCCGATCGGGACAGGGAGAACACTGAAGCTTTCTTT
>TRBD1|TRBV19|15|TRBJ1-1|.
CACAGTGAENTEAFF
TGTGCCTGCGCCGGGACAGGGGCCGAGAACACTGAAGCTTTCTTT
>TRBD2|TRBV4-2|16|TRBJ2-3|.
CASSQGRLAGTDTQYF
TGTGCCAGCAGCCAAGGGAGACTAGCGGGTACAGATACGCAGTATTTT
>.|TRBV9|14|TRBJ1-6|.
CASSVTDSYSPLHF
TGTGCCAGCAGCGTAACTGACAGTTATTCACCCCTCCACTTT
>TRBD1|TRBV29-1|13|TRBJ1-5|.
CSAIRDRDQPQHF
TGCAGCGCGATCCGGGACAGGGATCAGCCCCAGCATTTT
>.|TRBV6-6|14|TRBJ2-1|.
CASTEQVSYNEQFF
TGTGCCAGCACCGAGCAGGTTTCCTACAATGAGCAGTTCTTC
>TRBD1|TRBV18|14|TRBJ2-5|.
CASSDRGIQETQYF
TGTGCCAGCTCCGACAGGGGTATTCAAGAGACCCAGTACTTC
>.|TRBV7-9|13|TRBJ2-2|.
CASSLVDTGELFF
TGTGCCAGCAGCTTAGTAGATACCGGGGAGCTGTTTTTT
>.|TRBV5-8|12|TRBJ2-7|.
CASTFGEVEQYF
TGTGCCAGCACCTTTGGGGAGGTCGAGCAGTACTTC
>TRBD1|TRBV2|13|TRBJ1-4|few
CASSTGGVEKLFF
TGTGCCAGCAGCACAGGGGGGGTGGAAAAACTGTTTTTT
>TRBD2|TRBV13|12|TRBJ2-1|.
CASSWGGNEQFF
TGTGCCAGCAGCTGGGGGGGGAATGAGCAGTTCTTC
>TRBD1|TRBV9|15|TRBJ1-1|once
CASSVTGVGNTEAFF
TGTGCCAGCAGCGTAACAGGGGTTGGGAACACTGAAGCTTTCTTT
>TRBD2|TRBV19|17|TRBJ2-3|.
CASSLVQRAGGRDTQYF
TGTGCCAGTAGTCTCGTGCAGCGAGCGGGGGGTAGGGATACGCAGTATTTT
>.|TRBV5-1|16|TRBJ1-3|.
CASSLVGAYSGNTIYF
TGCGCCAGCAGCTTGGTGGGGGCCTACTCTGGAAACACCATATATTTT
>.|TRBV5-1|13|TRBJ1-4|.
CASSLGQNEKLFF
TGCGCCAGCAGCTTGGGCCAGAATGAAAAACTGTTTTTT
>TRBD2|TRBV5-1|15|TRBJ2-5|.
CASSLAGGYQETQYF
TGCGCCAGCAGCCTCGCGGGGGGGTACCAAGAGACCCAGTACTTC
>TRBD2|TRBV6-1|17|TRBJ2-1|few
CASSALGLAGDNNEQFF
TGTGCCAGCAGTGCCCTGGGACTAGCGGGCGACAACAATGAGCAGTTCTTC
>.|TRBV20-1|11|TRBJ2-1|.
CSIPAYNEQFF
TGCAGCATTCCAGCCTACAATGAGCAGTTCTTC
>.|TRBV10-3|16|TRBJ1-1|.
CAISAVESTGYTEAFF
TGTGCCATCAGTGCCGTTGAATCAACGGGGTACACTGAAGCTTTCTTT
>.|TRBV7-2|15|TRBJ2-4|.
CASSSAGIAKNIQYF
TGTGCCAGCAGCTCCGCGGGGATAGCCAAAAACATTCAGTACTTC
>.|TRBV28|12|TRBJ2-3|.
CASSERTRTQYF
TGTGCCAGCAGTGAAAGGACAAGAACGCAGTATTTT
>.|TRBV7-3|16|TRBJ2-1|.
CASSSAPGGASDEQFF
TGTGCCAGCAGCTCCGCTCCGGGGGGCGCTTCGGATGAGCAGTTCTTC
>TRBD2|TRBV4-1|17|TRBJ2-2|.
CASSPLGAGADTGELFF
TGCGCCAGCAGCCCACTGGGAGCGGGGGCCGACACCGGGGAGCTGTTTTTT
>.|TRBV5-5|15|TRBJ2-3|.
CASSSLVSHLGTQYF
TGTGCCAGCAGCTCCCTAGTCTCCCATCTGGGTACGCAGTATTTT
>.|TRBV11-2|14|TRBJ2-1|.
CASSQTGSRGEQFF
TGTGCCAGCAGCCAGACAGGTTCCCGGGGTGAGCAGTTCTTC
>TRBD1|TRBV5-1|14|TRBJ2-2|.
CASSKGQETGELFF
TGCGCCAGCAGCAAGGGACAGGAGACCGGGGAGCTGTTTTTT